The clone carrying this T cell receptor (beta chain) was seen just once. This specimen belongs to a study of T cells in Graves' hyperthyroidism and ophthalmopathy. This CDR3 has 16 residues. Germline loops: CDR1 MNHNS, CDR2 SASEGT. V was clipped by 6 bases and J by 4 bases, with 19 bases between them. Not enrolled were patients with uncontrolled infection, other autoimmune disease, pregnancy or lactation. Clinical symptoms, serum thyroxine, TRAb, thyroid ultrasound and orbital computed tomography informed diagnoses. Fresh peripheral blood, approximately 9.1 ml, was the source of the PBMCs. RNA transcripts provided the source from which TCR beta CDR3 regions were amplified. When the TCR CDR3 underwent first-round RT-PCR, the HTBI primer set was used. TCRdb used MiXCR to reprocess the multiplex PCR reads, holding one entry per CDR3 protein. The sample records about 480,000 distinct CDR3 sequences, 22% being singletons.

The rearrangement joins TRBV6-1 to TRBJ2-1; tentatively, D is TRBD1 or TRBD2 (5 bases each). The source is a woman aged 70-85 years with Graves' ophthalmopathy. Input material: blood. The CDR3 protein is CASRRTGTERYNEQFF. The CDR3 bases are TGTGCCAGCAGGCGAACCGGGACCGAAAGATACAATGAGCAGTTCTTC.